Listed below are T cell receptor beta chains from one sample, sequenced in a study of T cells after yellow fever vaccination. One entry per CDR3 protein results from TCRdb running MiXCR on the 5' RACE reads. Of approximately 550,000 distinct CDR3 sequences listed, approximately 13% are singletons. This specimen was PBMCs, taken on the day of the yellow fever booster vaccination. The receptor source for this set is a man younger than 40 who received the YFV17D yellow fever vaccine. Each CDR3 is given with its conserved first and last residue. D genes are given only for firm matches. Not every row has a clone size; where given, it reads once, few, many or a size class.

v_call: TRBV15; d_call: NA; cdr3_length: 12; clone_size: few; j_call: TRBJ2-1; cdr3_nt: TGTGCCACCAGCAGAGATAGGGGTGAGCAGTTCTTC; cdr3_aa: CATSRDRGEQFF
v_call: TRBV12-3/TRBV12-4; d_call: NA; cdr3_length: 15; clone_size: NA; j_call: TRBJ2-4; cdr3_nt: TGTGCCAGCAGTTTCCCGCCGGGGGCCAAAAACATTCAGTACTTC; cdr3_aa: CASSFPPGAKNIQYF
v_call: TRBV24-1; d_call: TRBD2; cdr3_length: 17; clone_size: NA; j_call: TRBJ2-5; cdr3_nt: TGTGCCACCAGTGATCCCGTAGCGGGAGGGCCACCCATGGGCCAGTACTTC; cdr3_aa: CATSDPVAGGPPMGQYF
v_call: TRBV12-2; d_call: NA; cdr3_length: 15; clone_size: NA; j_call: TRBJ2-1; cdr3_nt: TGTGCAAGTCGCCTGAGCGGGATAGGTTCCCTGGAGCAGTTCTTC; cdr3_aa: CASRLSGIGSLEQFF
v_call: TRBV12-3/TRBV12-4; d_call: NA; cdr3_length: 12; clone_size: many; j_call: TRBJ1-2; cdr3_nt: TGTGCCAGCAGTTTATGGGATGATGGCTACACCTTC; cdr3_aa: CASSLWDDGYTF
v_call: TRBV5-4; d_call: TRBD1; cdr3_length: 15; clone_size: NA; j_call: TRBJ2-3; cdr3_nt: TGTGCCAGCAGCTTGACAGGGGATTGGACAGATACGCAGTATTTT; cdr3_aa: CASSLTGDWTDTQYF
v_call: TRBV20-1; d_call: NA; cdr3_length: 15; clone_size: few; j_call: TRBJ2-7; cdr3_nt: TGCAGTGCTAGAGATCTCGCAGGCTCTTCCTACGAGCAGTACTTC; cdr3_aa: CSARDLAGSSYEQYF
v_call: TRBV4-3; d_call: NA; cdr3_length: 13; clone_size: many; j_call: TRBJ2-5; cdr3_nt: TGTGCCAGCTCACCCACGATCCAAGAGACCCAGTACTTC; cdr3_aa: CASSPTIQETQYF
v_call: TRBV29-1; d_call: TRBD2; cdr3_length: 12; clone_size: NA; j_call: TRBJ2-7; cdr3_nt: TGCAGCGTACCTAGCGGGGAATACGAGCAGTACTTC; cdr3_aa: CSVPSGEYEQYF
v_call: TRBV7-8; d_call: NA; cdr3_length: 15; clone_size: NA; j_call: TRBJ2-7; cdr3_nt: TGTGCCAGCAGCCCACGGGATACTACTACCTACGAGCAGTACTTC; cdr3_aa: CASSPRDTTTYEQYF
v_call: TRBV7-3; d_call: NA; cdr3_length: 15; clone_size: NA; j_call: TRBJ1-2; cdr3_nt: TGTGCCAGCAGCTTAAGAGGCAACCGACTCGATGGCTACACCTTC; cdr3_aa: CASSLRGNRLDGYTF
v_call: TRBV2; d_call: NA; cdr3_length: 15; clone_size: NA; j_call: TRBJ2-3; cdr3_nt: TGTGCCGGAGCATTAGGGGAGCTGAGCACAGATACGCAGTATTTT; cdr3_aa: CAGALGELSTDTQYF
v_call: TRBV5-6; d_call: TRBD2; cdr3_length: 16; clone_size: few; j_call: TRBJ2-1; cdr3_nt: TGTGCCAGCAGCTTGGCTTTTGCGGGAGAGTCAGGTGAGCAGTTCTTC; cdr3_aa: CASSLAFAGESGEQFF
v_call: TRBV27; d_call: NA; cdr3_length: 17; clone_size: few; j_call: TRBJ2-6; cdr3_nt: TGTGCCAGCGGTCCAGCAGGGCTCTACTCTGGGGCCAACGTCCTGACTTTC; cdr3_aa: CASGPAGLYSGANVLTF
v_call: TRBV20-1; d_call: NA; cdr3_length: 16; clone_size: few; j_call: TRBJ2-2; cdr3_nt: TGCAGTGCTAGTGTCCTTCGGACTGCAAGGGTCGGGGAGCTGTTTTTT; cdr3_aa: CSASVLRTARVGELFF
v_call: TRBV20-1; d_call: NA; cdr3_length: 12; clone_size: NA; j_call: TRBJ2-1; cdr3_nt: TGCAGTGCTGTCGCTTGGCTCAATGAGCAGTTCTTC; cdr3_aa: CSAVAWLNEQFF
v_call: TRBV7-8; d_call: TRBD2; cdr3_length: 14; clone_size: NA; j_call: TRBJ2-7; cdr3_nt: TGTGCCAGCAGCTTTTCTAGCGGGAGTGACGAGCAGTACTTC; cdr3_aa: CASSFSSGSDEQYF
v_call: TRBV19; d_call: NA; cdr3_length: 15; clone_size: few; j_call: TRBJ2-6; cdr3_nt: TGTGCCAGTAGTATCGGCGCTGCTGGGGCCAACGTCCTGACTTTC; cdr3_aa: CASSIGAAGANVLTF
v_call: TRBV18; d_call: TRBD2; cdr3_length: 16; clone_size: few; j_call: TRBJ2-2; cdr3_nt: TGTGCCAGCTCACCAGGGACTACCGTGAACACCGGGGAGCTGTTTTTT; cdr3_aa: CASSPGTTVNTGELFF
v_call: TRBV5-1; d_call: NA; cdr3_length: 12; clone_size: NA; j_call: TRBJ1-2; cdr3_nt: TGCGCCAGCAGTGGGGAAGTGTATGGCTACACCTTC; cdr3_aa: CASSGEVYGYTF
v_call: TRBV7-9; d_call: NA; cdr3_length: 14; clone_size: NA; j_call: TRBJ2-3; cdr3_nt: TGTGCCAGCAGCCTCAGCCTAGGCACAGATACGCAGTATTTT; cdr3_aa: CASSLSLGTDTQYF
v_call: TRBV29-1; d_call: NA; cdr3_length: 13; clone_size: NA; j_call: TRBJ2-5; cdr3_nt: TGCAGCGTTGAAGAGGTGGCCTCGGGGACCCAGTACTTC; cdr3_aa: CSVEEVASGTQYF
v_call: TRBV5-1; d_call: NA; cdr3_length: 14; clone_size: few; j_call: TRBJ2-7; cdr3_nt: TGCGCCAGCAGCTTGGTGGGGTCCCCCTACGAGCAGTACTTC; cdr3_aa: CASSLVGSPYEQYF
v_call: TRBV27; d_call: TRBD1; cdr3_length: 16; clone_size: NA; j_call: TRBJ2-7; cdr3_nt: TGTGCCAGCACCCTGCGCTCGACAGGGCTGGTTTACGAGCAGTACTTC; cdr3_aa: CASTLRSTGLVYEQYF
v_call: TRBV6-1; d_call: NA; cdr3_length: 15; clone_size: NA; j_call: TRBJ2-2; cdr3_nt: TGTGCCAGCAGCAATCGGTCCAGGGTGATCGGGGAGCTGTTTTTT; cdr3_aa: CASSNRSRVIGELFF
v_call: TRBV7-2; d_call: NA; cdr3_length: 16; clone_size: NA; j_call: TRBJ2-3; cdr3_nt: TGTGCCAGCAGCTTAGCGTCGGGAGGGGGCACGGATACGCAGTATTTT; cdr3_aa: CASSLASGGGTDTQYF
v_call: TRBV12-5; d_call: NA; cdr3_length: 12; clone_size: NA; j_call: TRBJ2-7; cdr3_nt: TGTGCTAGTGGTTTGCCCCTGGGGGAGCAGTACTTC; cdr3_aa: CASGLPLGEQYF
v_call: TRBV4-1; d_call: NA; cdr3_length: 13; clone_size: NA; j_call: TRBJ2-5; cdr3_nt: TGCGCCAGCAGCGGGGAACTCCAAGAGACCCAGTACTTC; cdr3_aa: CASSGELQETQYF